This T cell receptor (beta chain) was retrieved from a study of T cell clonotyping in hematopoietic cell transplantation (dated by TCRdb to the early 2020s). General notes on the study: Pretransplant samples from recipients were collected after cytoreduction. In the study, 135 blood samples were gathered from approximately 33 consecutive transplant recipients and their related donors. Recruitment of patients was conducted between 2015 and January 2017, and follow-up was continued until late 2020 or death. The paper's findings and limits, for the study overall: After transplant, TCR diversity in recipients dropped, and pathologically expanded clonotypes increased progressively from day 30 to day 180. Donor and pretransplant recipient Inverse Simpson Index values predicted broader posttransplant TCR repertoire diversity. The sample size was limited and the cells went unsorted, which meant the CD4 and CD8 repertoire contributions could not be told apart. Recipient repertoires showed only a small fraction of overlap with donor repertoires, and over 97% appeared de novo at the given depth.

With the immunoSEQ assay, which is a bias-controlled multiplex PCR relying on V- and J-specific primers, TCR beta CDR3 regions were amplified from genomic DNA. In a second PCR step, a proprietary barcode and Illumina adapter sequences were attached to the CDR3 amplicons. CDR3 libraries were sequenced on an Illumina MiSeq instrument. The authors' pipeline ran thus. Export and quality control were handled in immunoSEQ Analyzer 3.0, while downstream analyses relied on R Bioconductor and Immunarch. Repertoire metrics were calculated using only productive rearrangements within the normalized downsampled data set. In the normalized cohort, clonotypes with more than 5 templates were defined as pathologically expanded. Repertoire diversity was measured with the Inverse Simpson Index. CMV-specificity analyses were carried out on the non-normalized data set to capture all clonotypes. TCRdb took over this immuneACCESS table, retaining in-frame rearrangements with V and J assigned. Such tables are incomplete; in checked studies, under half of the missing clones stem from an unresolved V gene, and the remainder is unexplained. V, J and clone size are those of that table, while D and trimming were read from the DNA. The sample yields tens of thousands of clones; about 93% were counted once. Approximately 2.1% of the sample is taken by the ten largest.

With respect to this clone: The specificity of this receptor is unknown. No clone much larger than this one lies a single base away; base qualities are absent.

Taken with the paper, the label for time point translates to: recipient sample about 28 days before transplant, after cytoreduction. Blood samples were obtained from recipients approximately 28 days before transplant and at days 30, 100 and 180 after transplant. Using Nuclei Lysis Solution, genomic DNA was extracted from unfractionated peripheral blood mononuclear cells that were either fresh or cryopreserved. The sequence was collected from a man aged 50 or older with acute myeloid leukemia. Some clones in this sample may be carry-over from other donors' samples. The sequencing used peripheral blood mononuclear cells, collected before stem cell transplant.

The CDR3 amino acid sequence is: CASTTGGRLYYEQYF. In nucleotide form, the sequence is TGTGCCAGCACCACAGGGGGGCGACTCTACTACGAGCAGTACTTC. The chain uses TRBV5-6 and TRBJ2-7; the junction holds 8 bases that match TRBD1. The V end gives up 6 bases and the J end 3 bases, leaving 11 bases in the junction not matched to a gene. Via the germline V gene, CDR1 is SGHDT and CDR2 YYEEEE. From the cysteine up to the phenylalanine, the CDR3 has a length of 15 residues. Of the read, only the CDR3 DNA is kept; its 45 bases are in frame from base 1.